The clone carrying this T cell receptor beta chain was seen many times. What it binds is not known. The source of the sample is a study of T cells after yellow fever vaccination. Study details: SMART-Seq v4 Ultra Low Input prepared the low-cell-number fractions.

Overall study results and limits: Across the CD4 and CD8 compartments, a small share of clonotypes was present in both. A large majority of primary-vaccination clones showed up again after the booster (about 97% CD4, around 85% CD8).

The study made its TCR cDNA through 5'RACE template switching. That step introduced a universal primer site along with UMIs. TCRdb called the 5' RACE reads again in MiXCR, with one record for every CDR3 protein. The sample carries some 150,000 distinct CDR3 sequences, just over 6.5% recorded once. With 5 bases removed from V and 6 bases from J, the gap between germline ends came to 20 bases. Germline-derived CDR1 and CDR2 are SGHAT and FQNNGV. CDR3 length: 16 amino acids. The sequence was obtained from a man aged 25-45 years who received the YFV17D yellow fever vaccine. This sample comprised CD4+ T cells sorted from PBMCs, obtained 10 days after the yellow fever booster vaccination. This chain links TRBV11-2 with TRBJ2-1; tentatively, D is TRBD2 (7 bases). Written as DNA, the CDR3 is TGTGCCAGCAGCATTATGCGGGGGAGGGGGGGCAATGAGCAGTTCTTC. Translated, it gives CASSIMRGRGGNEQFF.